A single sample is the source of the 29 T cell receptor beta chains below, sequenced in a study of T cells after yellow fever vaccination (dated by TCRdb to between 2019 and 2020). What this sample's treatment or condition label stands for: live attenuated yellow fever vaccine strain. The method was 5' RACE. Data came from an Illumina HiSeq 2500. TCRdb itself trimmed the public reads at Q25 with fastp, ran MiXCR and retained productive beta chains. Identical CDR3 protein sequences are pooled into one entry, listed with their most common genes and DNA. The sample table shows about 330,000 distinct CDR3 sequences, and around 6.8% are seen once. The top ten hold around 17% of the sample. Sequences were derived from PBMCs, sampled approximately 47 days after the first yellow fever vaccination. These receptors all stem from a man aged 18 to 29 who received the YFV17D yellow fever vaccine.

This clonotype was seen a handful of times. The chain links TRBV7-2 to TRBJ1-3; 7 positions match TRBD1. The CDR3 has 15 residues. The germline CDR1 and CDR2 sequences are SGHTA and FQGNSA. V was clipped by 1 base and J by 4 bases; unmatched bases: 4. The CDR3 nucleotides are TGTGCCAGCAGCTTAGGAGGGGGCGGGGGAAACACCATATATTTT. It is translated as CASSLGGGGGNTIYF.

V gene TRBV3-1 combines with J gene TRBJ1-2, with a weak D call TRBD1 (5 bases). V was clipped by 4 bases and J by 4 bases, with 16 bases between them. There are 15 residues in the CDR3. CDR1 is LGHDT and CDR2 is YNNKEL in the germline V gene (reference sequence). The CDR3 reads CASSPLLRGGYGYTF. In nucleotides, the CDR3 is TGTGCCAGCAGCCCACTCCTTCGGGGCGGCTATGGCTACACCTTC.

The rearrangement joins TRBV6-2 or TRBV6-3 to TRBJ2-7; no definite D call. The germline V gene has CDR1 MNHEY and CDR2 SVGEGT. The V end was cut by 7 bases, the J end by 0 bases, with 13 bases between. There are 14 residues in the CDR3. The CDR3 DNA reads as TGTGCCAGCACCAAAAGAGAGAGCTCCTACGAGCAGTACTTC. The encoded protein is CASTKRESSYEQYF.

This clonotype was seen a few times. CDR3 residues: CASTDGESSYNSPLHF. The CDR3 nucleotides read TGTGCCAGCACAGACGGGGAGAGCTCCTATAATTCACCCCTCCACTTT. The chain links TRBV9 to TRBJ1-6; D gene ambiguous. Germline CDR1 is SGDLS and CDR2 is YYNGEE. The V end was cut by 6 bases, the J end by 0 bases, with 13 bases between. The CDR3 covers 16 residues.

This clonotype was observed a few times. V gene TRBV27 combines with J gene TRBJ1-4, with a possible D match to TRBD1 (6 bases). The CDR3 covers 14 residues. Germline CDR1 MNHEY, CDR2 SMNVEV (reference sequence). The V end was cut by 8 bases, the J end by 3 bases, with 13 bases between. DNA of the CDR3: TGTGCCAGCGGGCCCTGGGGGCCTAATGAAAAACTGTTTTTT. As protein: CASGPWGPNEKLFF.

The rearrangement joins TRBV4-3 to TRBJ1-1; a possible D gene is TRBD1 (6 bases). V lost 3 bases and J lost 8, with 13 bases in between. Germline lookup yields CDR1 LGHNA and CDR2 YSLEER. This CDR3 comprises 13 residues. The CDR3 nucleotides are TGCGCCAGCAGCCAGGACGGAGGGGGAGAAGCTTTCTTT. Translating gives CASSQDGGGEAFF.

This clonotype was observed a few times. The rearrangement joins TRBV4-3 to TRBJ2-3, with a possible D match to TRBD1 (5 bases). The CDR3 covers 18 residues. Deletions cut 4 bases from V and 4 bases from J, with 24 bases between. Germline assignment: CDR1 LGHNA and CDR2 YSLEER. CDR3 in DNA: TGCGCCAGCAGCCGTTGGTTCTACAGGAACGCAATAGCAGATACGCAGTATTTT. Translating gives CASSRWFYRNAIADTQYF.

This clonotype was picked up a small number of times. CDR3: CATSDNGGTGEGQPQHF. CDR3 sequence (DNA): TGTGCCACCAGTGACAACGGCGGGACAGGAGAGGGTCAGCCCCAGCATTTT. The chain combines TRBV24-1 with TRBJ1-5; 8 bases align to TRBD1. The CDR3 is made up of 17 amino acids. Germline CDR1 and CDR2: KGHDR and SFDVKD. With V trimmed by 4 bases and J by 6 bases, 13 bases remained unmatched.

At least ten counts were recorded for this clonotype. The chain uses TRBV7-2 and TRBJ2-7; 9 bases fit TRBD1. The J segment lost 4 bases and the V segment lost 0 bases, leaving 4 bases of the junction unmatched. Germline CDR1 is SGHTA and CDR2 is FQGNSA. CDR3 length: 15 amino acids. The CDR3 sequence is CASSLAEGQGYEQYF. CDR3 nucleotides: TGTGCCAGCAGCTTAGCGGAGGGACAGGGTTACGAGCAGTACTTC.

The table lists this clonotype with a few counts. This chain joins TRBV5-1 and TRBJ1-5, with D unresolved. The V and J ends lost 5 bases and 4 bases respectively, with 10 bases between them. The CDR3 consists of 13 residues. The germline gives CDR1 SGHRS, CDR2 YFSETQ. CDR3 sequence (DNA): TGCGCCAGCAGTCCCGTAGGGAATCAGCCCCAGCATTTT. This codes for CASSPVGNQPQHF.

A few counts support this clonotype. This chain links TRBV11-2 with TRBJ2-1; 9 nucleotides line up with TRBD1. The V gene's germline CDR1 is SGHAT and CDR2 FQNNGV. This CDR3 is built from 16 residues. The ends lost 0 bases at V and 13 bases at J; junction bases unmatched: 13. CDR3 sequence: CASSLEVYRGRLEQFF. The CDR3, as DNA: TGTGCCAGCAGCTTAGAAGTCTACAGGGGGCGTTTGGAACAGTTCTTC.

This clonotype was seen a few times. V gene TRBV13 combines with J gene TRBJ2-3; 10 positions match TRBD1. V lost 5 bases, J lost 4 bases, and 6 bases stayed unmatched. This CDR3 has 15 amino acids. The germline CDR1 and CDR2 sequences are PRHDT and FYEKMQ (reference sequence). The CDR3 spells CASSERGTGADTQYF. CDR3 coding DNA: TGTGCCAGCAGCGAAAGGGGGACAGGGGCAGATACGCAGTATTTT.

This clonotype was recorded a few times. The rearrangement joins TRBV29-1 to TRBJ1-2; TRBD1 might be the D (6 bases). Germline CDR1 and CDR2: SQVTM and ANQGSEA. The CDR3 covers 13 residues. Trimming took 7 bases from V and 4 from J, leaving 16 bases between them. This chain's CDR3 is CSAASGAGYGYTF. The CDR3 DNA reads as TGCAGCGCCGCCTCAGGGGCCGGCTATGGCTACACCTTC.

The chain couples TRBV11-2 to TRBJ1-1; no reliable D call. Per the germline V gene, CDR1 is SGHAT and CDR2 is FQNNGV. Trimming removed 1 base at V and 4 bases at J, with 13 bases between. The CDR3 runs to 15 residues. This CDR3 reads CASSLVGPRGTEAFF. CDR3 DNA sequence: TGTGCCAGCAGCTTAGTTGGCCCCCGCGGCACTGAAGCTTTCTTT.

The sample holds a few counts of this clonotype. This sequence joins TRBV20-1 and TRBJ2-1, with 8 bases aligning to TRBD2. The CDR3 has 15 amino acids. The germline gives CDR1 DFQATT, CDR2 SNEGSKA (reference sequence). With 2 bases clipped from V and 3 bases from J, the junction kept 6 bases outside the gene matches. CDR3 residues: CSARPRGGGYNEQFF. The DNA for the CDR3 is TGCAGTGCTAGACCTCGGGGGGGGGGCTACAATGAGCAGTTCTTC.

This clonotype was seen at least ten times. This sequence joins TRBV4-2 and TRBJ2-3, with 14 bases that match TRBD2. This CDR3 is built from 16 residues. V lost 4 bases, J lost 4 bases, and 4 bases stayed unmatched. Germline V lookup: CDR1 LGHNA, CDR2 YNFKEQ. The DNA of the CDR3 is TGTGCCAGCAGCCCCGCGACTAGCGGGGGGGCAGATACGCAGTATTTT. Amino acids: CASSPATSGGADTQYF.

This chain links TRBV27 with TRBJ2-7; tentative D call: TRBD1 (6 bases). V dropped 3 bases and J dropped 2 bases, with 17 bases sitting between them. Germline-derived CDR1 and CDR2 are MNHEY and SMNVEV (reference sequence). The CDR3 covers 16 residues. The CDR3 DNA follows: TGTGCCAGCAGTTTCGCATCCGGGACACCAACCTACGAGCAGTACTTC. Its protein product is CASSFASGTPTYEQYF.

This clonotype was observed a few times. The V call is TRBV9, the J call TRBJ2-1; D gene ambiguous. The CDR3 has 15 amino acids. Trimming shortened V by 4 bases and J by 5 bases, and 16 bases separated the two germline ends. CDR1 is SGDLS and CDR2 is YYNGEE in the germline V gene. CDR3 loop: CASSRISTLNNEQFF. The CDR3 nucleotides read TGTGCCAGCAGCCGAATCAGTACCCTTAACAATGAGCAGTTCTTC.

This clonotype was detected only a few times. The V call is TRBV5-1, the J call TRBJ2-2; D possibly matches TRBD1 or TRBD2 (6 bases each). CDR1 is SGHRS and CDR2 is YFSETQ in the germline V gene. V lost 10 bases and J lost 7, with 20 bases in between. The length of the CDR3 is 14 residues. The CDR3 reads CASTWGAEDGELFF. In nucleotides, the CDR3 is TGCGCCTCTACCTGGGGGGCGGAGGACGGGGAGCTGTTTTTT.

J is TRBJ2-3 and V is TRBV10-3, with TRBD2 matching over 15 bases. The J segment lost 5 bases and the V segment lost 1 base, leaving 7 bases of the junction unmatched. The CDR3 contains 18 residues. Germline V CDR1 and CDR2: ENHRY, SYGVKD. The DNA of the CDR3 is TGTGCCATCAGTGAGTTCCGGACTAGCGGGGGGGCCGGAGATACGCAGTATTTT. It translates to CAISEFRTSGGAGDTQYF.

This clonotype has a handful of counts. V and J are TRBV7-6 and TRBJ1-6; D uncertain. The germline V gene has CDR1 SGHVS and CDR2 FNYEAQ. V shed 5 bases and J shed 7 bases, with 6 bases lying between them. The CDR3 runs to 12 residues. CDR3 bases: TGTGCCAGCAGCCTACACAATTCACCCCTCCACTTT. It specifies CASSLHNSPLHF.

The CDR3 spells CASSLGGHSYNEQFF. The CDR3 DNA reads as TGTGCCAGCAGCTTAGGGGGGCACTCCTACAATGAGCAGTTCTTC. V and J are TRBV7-8 and TRBJ2-1; perhaps TRBD1 as D (6 bases). V was shortened by 1 base and J by 0 bases, with 7 bases between the two germline ends. This CDR3 is built from 15 residues. CDR1 is SGHVS and CDR2 is FQNEAQ in the germline V gene.

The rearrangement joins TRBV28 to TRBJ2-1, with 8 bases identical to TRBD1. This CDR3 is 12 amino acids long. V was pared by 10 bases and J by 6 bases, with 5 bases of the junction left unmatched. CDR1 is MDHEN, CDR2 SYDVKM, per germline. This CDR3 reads CATWTGFNEQFF. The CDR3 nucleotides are TGTGCCACCTGGACAGGGTTCAATGAGCAGTTCTTC.

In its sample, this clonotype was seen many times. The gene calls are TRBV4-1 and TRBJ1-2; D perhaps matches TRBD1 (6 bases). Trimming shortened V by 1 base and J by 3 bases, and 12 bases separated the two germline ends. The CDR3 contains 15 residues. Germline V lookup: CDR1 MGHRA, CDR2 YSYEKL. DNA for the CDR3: TGCGCCAGCAGCCAAGGTCAGGGGTCATACTATGGCTACACCTTC. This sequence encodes CASSQGQGSYYGYTF.

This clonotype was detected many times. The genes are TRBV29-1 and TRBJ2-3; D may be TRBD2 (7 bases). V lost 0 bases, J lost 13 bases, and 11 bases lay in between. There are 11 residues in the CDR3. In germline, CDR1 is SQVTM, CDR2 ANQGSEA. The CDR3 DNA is TGCAGCGTTGAAGACGGGGGGCCCAAGTATTTT. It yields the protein CSVEDGGPKYF.

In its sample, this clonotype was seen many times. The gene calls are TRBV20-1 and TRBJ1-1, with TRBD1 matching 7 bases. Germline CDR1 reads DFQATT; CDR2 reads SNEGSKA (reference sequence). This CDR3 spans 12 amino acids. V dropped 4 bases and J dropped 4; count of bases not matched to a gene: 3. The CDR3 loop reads CSAIRQGTEAFF. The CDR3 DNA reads TGCAGTGCTATTAGACAGGGCACTGAAGCTTTCTTT.

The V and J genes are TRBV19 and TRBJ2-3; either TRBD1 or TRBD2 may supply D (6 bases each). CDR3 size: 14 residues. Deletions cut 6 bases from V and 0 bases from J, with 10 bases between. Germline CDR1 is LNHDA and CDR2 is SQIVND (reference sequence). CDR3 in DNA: TGTGCCAGTAGACGGAGGGGGAGCACAGATACGCAGTATTTT. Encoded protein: CASRRRGSTDTQYF.

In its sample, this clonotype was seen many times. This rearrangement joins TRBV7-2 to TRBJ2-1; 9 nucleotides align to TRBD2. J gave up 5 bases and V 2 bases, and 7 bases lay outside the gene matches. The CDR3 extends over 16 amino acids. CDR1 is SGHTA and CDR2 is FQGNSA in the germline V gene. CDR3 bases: TGTGCCAGCAGCTTACGCGGGAGGGAGATCCACAATGAGCAGTTCTTC. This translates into CASSLRGREIHNEQFF.

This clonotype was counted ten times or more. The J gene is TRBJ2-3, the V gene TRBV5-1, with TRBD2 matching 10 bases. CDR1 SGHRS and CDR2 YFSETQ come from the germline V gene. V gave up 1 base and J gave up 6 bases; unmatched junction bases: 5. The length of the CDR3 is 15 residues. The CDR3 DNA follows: TGCGCCAGCAGCTTGACTAGCGGGGCATCCGATACGCAGTATTTT. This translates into CASSLTSGASDTQYF.